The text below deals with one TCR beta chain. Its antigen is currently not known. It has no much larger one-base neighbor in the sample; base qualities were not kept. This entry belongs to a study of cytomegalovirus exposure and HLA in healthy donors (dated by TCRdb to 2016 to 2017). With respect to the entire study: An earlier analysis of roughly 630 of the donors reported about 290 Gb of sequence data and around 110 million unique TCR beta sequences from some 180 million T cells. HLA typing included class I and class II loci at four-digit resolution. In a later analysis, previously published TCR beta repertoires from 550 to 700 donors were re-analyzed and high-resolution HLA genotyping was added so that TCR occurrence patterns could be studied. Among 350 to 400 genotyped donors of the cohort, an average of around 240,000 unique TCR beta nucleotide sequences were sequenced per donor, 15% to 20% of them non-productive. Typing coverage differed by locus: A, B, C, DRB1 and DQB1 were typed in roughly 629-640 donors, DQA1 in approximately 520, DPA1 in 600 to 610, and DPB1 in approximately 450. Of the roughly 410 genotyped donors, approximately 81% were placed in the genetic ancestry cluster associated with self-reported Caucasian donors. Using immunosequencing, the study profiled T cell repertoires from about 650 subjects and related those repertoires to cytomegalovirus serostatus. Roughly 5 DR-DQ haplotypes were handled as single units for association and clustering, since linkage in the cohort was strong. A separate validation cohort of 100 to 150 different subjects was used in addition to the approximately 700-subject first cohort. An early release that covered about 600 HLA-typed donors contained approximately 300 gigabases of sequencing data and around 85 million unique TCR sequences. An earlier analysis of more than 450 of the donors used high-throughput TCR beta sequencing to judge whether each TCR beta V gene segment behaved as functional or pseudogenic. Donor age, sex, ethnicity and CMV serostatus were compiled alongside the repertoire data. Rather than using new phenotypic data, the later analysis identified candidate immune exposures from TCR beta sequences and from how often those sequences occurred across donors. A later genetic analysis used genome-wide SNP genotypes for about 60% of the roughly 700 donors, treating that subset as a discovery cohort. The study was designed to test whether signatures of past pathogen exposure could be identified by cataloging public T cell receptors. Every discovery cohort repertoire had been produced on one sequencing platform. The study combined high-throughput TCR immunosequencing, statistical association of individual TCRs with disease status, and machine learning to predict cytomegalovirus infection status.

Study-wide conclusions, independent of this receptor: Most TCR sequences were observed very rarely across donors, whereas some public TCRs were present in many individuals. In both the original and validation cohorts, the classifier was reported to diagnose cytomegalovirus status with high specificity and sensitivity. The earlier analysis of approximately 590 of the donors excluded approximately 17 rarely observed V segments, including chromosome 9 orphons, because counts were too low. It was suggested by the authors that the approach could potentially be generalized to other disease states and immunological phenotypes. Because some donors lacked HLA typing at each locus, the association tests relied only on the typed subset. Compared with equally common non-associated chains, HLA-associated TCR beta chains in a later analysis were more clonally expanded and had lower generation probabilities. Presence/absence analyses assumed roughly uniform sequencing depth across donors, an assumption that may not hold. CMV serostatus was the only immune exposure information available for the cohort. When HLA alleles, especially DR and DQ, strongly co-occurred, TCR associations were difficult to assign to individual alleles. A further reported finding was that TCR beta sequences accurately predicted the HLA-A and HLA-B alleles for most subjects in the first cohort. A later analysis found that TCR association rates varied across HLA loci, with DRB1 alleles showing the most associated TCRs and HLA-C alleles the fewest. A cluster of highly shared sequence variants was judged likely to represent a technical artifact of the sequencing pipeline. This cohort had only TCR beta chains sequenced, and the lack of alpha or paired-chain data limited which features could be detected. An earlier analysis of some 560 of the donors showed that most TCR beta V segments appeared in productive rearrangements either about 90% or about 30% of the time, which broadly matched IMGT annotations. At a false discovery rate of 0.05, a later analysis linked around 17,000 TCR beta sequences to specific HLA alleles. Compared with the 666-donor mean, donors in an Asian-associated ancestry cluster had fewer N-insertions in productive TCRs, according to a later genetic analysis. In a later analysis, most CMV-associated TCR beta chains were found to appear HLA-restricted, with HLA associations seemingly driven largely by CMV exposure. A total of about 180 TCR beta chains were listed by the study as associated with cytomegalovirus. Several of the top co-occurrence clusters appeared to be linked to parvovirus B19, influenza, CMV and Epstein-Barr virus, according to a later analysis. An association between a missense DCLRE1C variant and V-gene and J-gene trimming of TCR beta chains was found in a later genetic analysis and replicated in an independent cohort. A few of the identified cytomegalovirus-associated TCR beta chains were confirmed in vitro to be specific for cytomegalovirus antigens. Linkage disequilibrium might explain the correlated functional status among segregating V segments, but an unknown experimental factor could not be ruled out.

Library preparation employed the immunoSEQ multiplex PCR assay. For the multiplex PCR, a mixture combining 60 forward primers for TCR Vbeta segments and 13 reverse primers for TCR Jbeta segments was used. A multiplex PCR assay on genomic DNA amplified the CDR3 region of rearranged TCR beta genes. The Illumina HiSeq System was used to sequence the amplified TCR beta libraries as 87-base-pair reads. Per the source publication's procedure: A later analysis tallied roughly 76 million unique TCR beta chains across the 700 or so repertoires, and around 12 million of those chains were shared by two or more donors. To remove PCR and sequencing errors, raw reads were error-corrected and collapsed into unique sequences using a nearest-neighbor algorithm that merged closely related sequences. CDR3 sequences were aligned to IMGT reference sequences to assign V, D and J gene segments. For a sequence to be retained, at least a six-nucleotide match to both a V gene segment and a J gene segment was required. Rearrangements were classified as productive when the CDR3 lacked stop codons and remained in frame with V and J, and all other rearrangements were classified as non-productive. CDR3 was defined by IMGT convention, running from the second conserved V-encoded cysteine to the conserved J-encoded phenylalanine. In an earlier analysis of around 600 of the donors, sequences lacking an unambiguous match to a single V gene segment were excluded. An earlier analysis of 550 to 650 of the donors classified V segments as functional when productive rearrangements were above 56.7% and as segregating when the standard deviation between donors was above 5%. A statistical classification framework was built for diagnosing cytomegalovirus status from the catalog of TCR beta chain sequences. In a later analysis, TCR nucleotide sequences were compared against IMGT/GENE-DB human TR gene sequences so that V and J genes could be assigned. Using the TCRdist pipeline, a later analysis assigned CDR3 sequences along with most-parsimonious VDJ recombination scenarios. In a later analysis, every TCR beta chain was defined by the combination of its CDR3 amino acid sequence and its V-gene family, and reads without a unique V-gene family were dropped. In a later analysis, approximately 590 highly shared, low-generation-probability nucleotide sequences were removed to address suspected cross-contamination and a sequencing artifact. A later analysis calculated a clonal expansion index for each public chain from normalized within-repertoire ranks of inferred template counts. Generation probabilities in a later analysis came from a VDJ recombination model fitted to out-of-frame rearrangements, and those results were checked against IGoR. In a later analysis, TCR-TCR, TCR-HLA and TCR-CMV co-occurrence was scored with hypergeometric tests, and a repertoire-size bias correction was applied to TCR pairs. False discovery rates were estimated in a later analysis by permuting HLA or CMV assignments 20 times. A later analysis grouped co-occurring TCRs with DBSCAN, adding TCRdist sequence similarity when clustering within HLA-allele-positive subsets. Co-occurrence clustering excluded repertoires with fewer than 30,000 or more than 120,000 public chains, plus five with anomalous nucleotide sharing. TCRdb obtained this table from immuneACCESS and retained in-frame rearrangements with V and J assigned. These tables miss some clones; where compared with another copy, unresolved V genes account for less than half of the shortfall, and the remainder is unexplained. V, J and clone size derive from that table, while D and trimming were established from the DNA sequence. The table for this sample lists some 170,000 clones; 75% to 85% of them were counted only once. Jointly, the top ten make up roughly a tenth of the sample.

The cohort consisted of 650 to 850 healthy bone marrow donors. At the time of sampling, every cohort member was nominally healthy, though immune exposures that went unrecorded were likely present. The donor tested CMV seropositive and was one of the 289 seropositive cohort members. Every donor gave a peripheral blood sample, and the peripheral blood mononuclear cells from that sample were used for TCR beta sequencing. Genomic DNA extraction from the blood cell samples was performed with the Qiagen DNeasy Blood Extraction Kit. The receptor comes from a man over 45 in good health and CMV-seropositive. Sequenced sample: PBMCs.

The CDR3 in this case is CASSERTQEQYF. At the DNA level, the sequence is TGCGCCAGCAGTGAAAGGACTCAAGAGCAGTACTTC. Recombination joined TRBV10-1 with TRBJ2-7; a weak D assignment points to TRBD2 (5 bases agree). The V end loses 3 bases and the J end loses 7 bases, and a stretch of 10 bases separates them. The germline V gene encodes CDR1 WNHNN and CDR2 SYGVQD (reference sequence). The CDR3 spans 12 residues, from the cysteine through the phenylalanine. The DNA shown is the 36-base CDR3, in frame from base 1.